This T cell receptor beta chain derives from a study of cytomegalovirus exposure and HLA in healthy donors. Study-wide context: In a previous analysis, 95 million to 130 million unique TCR beta sequences were found from about 179 million T cells.

The PCR had 60 Vbeta and 13 Jbeta primers. TCRdb keeps only in-frame clones here, not all; method: immunoSEQ multiplex PCR. The profile shows around 99,000 clones, 77% of them singletons. As regards this clone: Antigen: not known.

Regarding the study as a whole: Reports state that TCR beta sequences accurately predicted most subjects' HLA-A and HLA-B alleles.

Sequencing input: PBMCs. The sequence derives from a male donor in good health and CMV-seronegative.

The CDR3 spells CASSLTAVNQPQHF. DNA of the CDR3: TGTGCCAGCAGCTTAACAGCGGTCAATCAGCCCCAGCATTTT. This chain links TRBV7-2 with TRBJ1-5; D unclear. Between the trimmed V and J ends, which lost 2 bases and 3 bases, there was a span of 8 bases. The length of the CDR3 is 14 residues. The germline CDR1 and CDR2 sequences are SGHTA and FQGNSA. Looking up the rest from reference TRBV7-2 and TRBJ1-5 gives the full variable domain: GAGVSQSPSNKVTEKGKDVELRCDPISGHTALYWYRQSLGQGLEFLIYFQGNSAPDKSGLPSDRFSAERTGGSVSTLTIQRTQQEDSAVYLCASSLTAVNQPQHFGDGTRLSIL.